The clone carrying this T cell receptor (beta chain) was seen many times. The antigen is undetermined. These data are taken from a study of T-cell memory formation after mild COVID-19. Study at large: For the most part, TCR clusters were specific to one donor. Study-level findings and limits: For contracting clones, CD4+ ones sat mainly in CM and EM, CD8+ in EMRA. Second-wave clones with a day 37 peak had unconfirmed SARS-CoV-2 specificity.

This CDR3 has 14 amino acids. Trimming removed 5 bases at V and 6 bases at J, with 17 bases between. Looked up from germline, CDR1 is MNHEY and CDR2 is SVGEGT. The 5'RACE method, run with constant-segment primers, produced TCR alpha and TCR beta cDNA libraries (carrying sample barcodes and UMIs). Each CDR3 protein gets one entry after TCRdb re-called the 5' RACE reads with MiXCR. The sample carries about 560,000 distinct CDR3 sequences, around 17% recorded once. The clonotype comes from an adult woman who had mild COVID-19 (a few samples of this study predate the infection). Cell type and time point are not known. The specimen was PBMCs or a T cell subset sorted from them (not recorded which). This chain links TRBV6-2 or TRBV6-3 with TRBJ2-7; D tentatively fits TRBD1 or TRBD2 (5 bases each). CDR3 in amino acids: CASSPPGPLSEQYF. CDR3 DNA: TGTGCCAGCAGTCCTCCGGGACCCCTCAGCGAGCAGTACTTC.